Listed here are 7 T cell receptor beta chains from one sample, sequenced in a study of post-analysis software for immune sequencing data. Their recognized antigens are unknown. Each TCR beta cDNA library carried unique molecular identifiers. TCRdb analysed the PCR reads with MiXCR anew, one entry per CDR3 protein. The profile shows 350,000 to 450,000 distinct CDR3 sequences, approximately 42% of them singletons. Whole-study results and caveats: The five TRBV segments detected at higher frequency in patients than in controls included TRBV5-6, TRBV5-1 and TRBV20-1.

The sample comprised blood. Every receptor here comes from a girl aged 2-10 years with multiple sclerosis.

This clonotype was observed a few times. The chain is built from TRBV12-3 or TRBV12-4 and TRBJ1-3, with D maybe TRBD1 (5 bases). The CDR3 contains 14 residues. The ends were cut back, 6 bases at V and 6 bases at J, with 15 bases in the middle. The DNA for the CDR3 is TGTGCCAGCAGCTTATCCGGGACCTCAAACACCATATATTTT. Protein: CASSLSGTSNTIYF.

This clonotype has only a few counts. This chain uses TRBV12-3 or TRBV12-4 with TRBJ2-7; D is perhaps TRBD1 (5 bases). V lost 1 base to trimming and J lost 2 bases, with 15 bases between them. The CDR3 totals 16 residues. CDR3 loop: CASSLGGVGPPYEQYF. CDR3 DNA sequence: TGTGCCAGCAGTTTAGGGGGTGTGGGGCCTCCCTACGAGCAGTACTTC.

The genes are TRBV27 and TRBJ1-1, with D possibly TRBD1 on 5 matching bases. Germline assignment: CDR1 MNHEY and CDR2 SMNVEV (reference sequence). The V end was cut by 5 bases, the J end by 6 bases, with 19 bases between. CDR3 length: 15 residues. The CDR3 DNA reads TGTGCCAGCAGTCCTCTACGGGACCCACCGTCTGAAGCTTTCTTT. It is translated as CASSPLRDPPSEAFF.

In this sample, this clonotype turned up a few times. V and J are TRBV11-2 and TRBJ2-3, with D possibly being TRBD1 (6 bases). CDR3 length: 17 amino acids. V gave up 2 bases and J gave up 2 bases, with 17 bases separating them. CDR1 SGHAT and CDR2 FQNNGV come from the germline V gene. The CDR3 protein is CASSLHQARGFTDTQYF. CDR3 bases: TGTGCCAGCAGCTTACACCAGGCTAGGGGGTTCACAGATACGCAGTATTTT.

This clonotype showed up many times. This sequence joins TRBV12-3 or TRBV12-4 and TRBJ2-5, with D uncertain. The length of the CDR3 is 13 residues. V lost 2 bases, J lost 1 base, and 5 bases lay in between. The chain's CDR3 is CASSLPPQETQYF. The CDR3 DNA is TGTGCCAGCAGTTTACCACCCCAAGAGACCCAGTACTTC.

The J gene is TRBJ2-1, the V gene TRBV20-1; 10 bases map to TRBD1. The V and J ends lost 7 bases and 10 bases, in that order; junction bases with no gene match: 16. The CDR3 totals 15 residues. Germline V gene data show CDR1 as DFQATT and CDR2 as SNEGSKA (reference sequence). The CDR3 protein is CSGRDRGWLRYEQFF. In nucleotides, the CDR3 is TGCAGTGGTCGGGACAGGGGCTGGCTTAGATACGAGCAGTTCTTC.

V gene TRBV6-6 combines with J gene TRBJ2-7; 10 bases match TRBD1. Germline V gives CDR1 MNHNY, CDR2 SVGAGI (reference sequence). V shed 4 bases and J 3 bases; nucleotides not matched to a gene: 6. The CDR3 spans 15 residues. The CDR3 DNA sequence: TGTGCCAGCAGTTCGGGGACAGGGGCCAACTACGAGCAGTACTTC. Amino acids: CASSSGTGANYEQYF.